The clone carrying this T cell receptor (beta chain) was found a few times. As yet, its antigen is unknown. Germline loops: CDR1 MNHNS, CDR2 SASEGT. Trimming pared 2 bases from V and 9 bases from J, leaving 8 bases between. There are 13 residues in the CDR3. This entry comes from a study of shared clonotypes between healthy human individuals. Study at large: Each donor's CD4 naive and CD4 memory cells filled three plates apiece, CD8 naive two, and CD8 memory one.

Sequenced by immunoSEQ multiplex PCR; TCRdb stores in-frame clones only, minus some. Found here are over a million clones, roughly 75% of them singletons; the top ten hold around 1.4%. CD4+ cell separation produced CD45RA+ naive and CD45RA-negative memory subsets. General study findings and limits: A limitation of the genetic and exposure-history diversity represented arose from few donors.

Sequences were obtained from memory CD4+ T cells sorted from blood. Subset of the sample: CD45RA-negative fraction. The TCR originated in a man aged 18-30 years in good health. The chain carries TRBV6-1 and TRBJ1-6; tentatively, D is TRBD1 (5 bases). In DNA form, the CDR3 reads TGTGCCAGCAGTGAACTTCAGGGTTCACCCCTCCACTTT. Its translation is CASSELQGSPLHF.